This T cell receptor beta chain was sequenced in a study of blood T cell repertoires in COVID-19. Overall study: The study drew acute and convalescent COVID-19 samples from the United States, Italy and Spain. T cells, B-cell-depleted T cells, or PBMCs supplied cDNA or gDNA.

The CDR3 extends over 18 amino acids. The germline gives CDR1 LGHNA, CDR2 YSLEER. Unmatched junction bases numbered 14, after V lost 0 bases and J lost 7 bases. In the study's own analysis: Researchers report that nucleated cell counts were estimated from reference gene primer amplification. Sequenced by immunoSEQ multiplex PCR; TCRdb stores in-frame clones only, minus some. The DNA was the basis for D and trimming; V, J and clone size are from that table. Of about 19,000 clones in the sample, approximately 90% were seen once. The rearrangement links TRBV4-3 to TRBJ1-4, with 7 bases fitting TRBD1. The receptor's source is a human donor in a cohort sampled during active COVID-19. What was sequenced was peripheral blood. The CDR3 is CASSQDRAQGGLGEKLFF. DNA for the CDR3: TGCGCCAGCAGCCAAGATAGGGCGCAGGGGGGTCTAGGTGAAAAACTGTTTTTT.